This T cell receptor (beta chain) was recorded in a study of T cells in localized non-small cell lung cancer. TCRdb's table, derived via immunoSEQ multiplex PCR, lists solely in-frame clones and lacks some. The data contain approximately 30,000 clones, just under 80% of them singletons. The CDR3 has 13 residues. The V and J ends lost 7 bases and 14 bases respectively, with 21 bases between them. Germline V lookup: CDR1 SEHNR, CDR2 FQNEAQ (reference sequence). This sequence originates from a male donor older than 55 with stage II squamous cell lung carcinoma. The chain links TRBV7-9 to TRBJ2-1, with TRBD1 as a possible D gene (5 bases). The sample was peripheral blood, taken before any cancer treatment. The CDR3 loop reads CASTGREVDNKFF. CDR3 DNA sequence: TGTGCCAGCACCGGCAGGGAAGTAGATAACAAGTTCTTC.